This T cell receptor (beta chain) was identified in a study of Ad26.COV2.S vaccination and SARS-CoV-2 variants (dated by TCRdb to the early 2020s). Background for the entire study: Donors in the vaccine arm were drawn from COV1001, a phase I-IIa trial of Ad26.COV2.S in healthy adults that was multicentre, randomized, double-blind and placebo-controlled. Ad26.COV2.S was given intramuscularly at 5x10^10 or 1x10^11 viral particles, as a single shot or as two shots 56 days apart. TCRbeta repertoire sequencing served as the tool for gauging how specific and how broad the SARS-CoV-2-reactive T cell receptors were following Ad26.COV2.S vaccination. A total of roughly 32 samples were included in the TCR-sequenced set, comprising some 20 Ad26.COV2.S vaccine recipients, 5 placebo recipients and 8 SARS-CoV-2 convalescent individuals. Trial participants were randomized into five groups of five, in which low-dose or high-dose Ad26.COV2.S was given once or twice, or placebo was given on both occasions. Blinding of investigators to trial group allocation was maintained during experiments and outcome assessment.

From the germline V gene, CDR1 is SGHVS and CDR2 is FQNEAQ. Measured from the cysteine to the phenylalanine, the CDR3 is 12 residues long. The only DNA kept is the CDR3, 36 bases in frame from the first base. V and J lose 1 base and 14 bases, and a span of 11 bases separates them. The immunoSEQ Assay was used to sequence TCRbeta CDR3 regions. After extraction, genomic DNA underwent amplification by bias-controlled multiplex PCR, followed by high-throughput sequencing. As for how the authors treated the data: Collapsing and filtering of sequences were performed to quantify the absolute abundance of each unique TCRbeta CDR3 region. T cell fraction was estimated by normalizing TCRbeta template counts to usable DNA, with usable DNA measured through amplification of reference genes found in all nucleated cells. Repertoire TCRs were annotated as SARS-CoV-2-specific when V gene, CDR3 amino acid sequence and J gene were exactly matched to a known reactive TCR set. MIRA supplied the reference SARS-CoV-2 TCR set, which was filtered for enrichment in COVID-19-positive ImmuneCODE repertoires so that public or cross-reactive TCRs were removed. Based on the MIRA antigens, annotated TCRs were further analysed at the level of specific ORF or position within ORF. Depth was the summed frequency of annotated unique rearrangements, while breadth was defined as annotated unique rearrangements over total unique productive rearrangements. Two-sided Wilcoxon rank-sum tests were applied when comparing TCR breadth between groups. TCRdb obtained this table from immuneACCESS and retained in-frame rearrangements with V and J assigned. These tables miss some clones; where compared with another copy, unresolved V genes account for less than half of the shortfall, and the remainder is unexplained. The V and J calls and clone size are taken from that table; D and trimming were inferred from the DNA. A total of fewer than 900,000 clones appear in this sample, roughly 90% of them only once. Of the sample, about 1.5% is held by the ten largest clones.

Details on this clone: No antigen is known for it. The sample holds no much larger clone one base away, and base qualities are not on file.

What this sample's treatment or condition label stands for: around 19 received Ad26.COV2.S at low or high dose, single or two shots; a few received placebo; per-sample allocation not given. Repertoires of vaccine and placebo recipients were sequenced from samples collected on day 63 after the first injection. Between 29 July and 7 August 2020, Cohort 1b enrolled around 24 adults aged 18-55 years at one site in Boston, USA. Ad26.COV2.S was a replication-incompetent adenovirus type 26 vector that expressed a prefusion-stabilized SARS-CoV-2 spike protein derived from the original Wuhan strain. Results and caveats for the whole study, not just this receptor: According to the authors, total T cell responses may have been underestimated by the TCR breadth and depth analyses. The study was not powered for comparison of responses between vaccine doses or regimens. Non-spike TCR breadth was comparable between vaccine and placebo recipients, consistent with the vaccine containing only spike. Ad26.COV2.S recipients had higher spike-specific TCR breadth than placebo recipients (P = 0.0014). After vaccination, substantial breadth of spike-specific CD8+ and CD4+ T cell responses was reported.

This chain is built from TRBV7-8 and TRBJ1-4, with a weak D call of TRBD1 (5 bases match). The source of this sequence is a person aged 18-65 years who received the Ad26.COV2.S COVID-19 vaccine or a placebo. The sample was peripheral blood, taken in a trial of Ad26.COV2.S vaccine versus placebo. The CDR3 region: CASSLEGGVLFF. The DNA reads TGTGCCAGCAGCTTAGAGGGAGGGGTCCTGTTTTTT.